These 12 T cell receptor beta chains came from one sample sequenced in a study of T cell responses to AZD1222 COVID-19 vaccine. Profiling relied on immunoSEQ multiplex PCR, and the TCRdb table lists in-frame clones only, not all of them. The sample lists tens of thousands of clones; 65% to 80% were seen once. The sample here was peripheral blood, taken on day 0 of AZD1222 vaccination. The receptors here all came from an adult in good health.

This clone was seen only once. CDR3 region: CASSIDHGETQYF. In nucleotides, the CDR3 is TGTGCCAGTAGTATAGATCACGGAGAGACCCAGTACTTC. This chain uses TRBV19 with TRBJ2-5; no clear D. CDR1 and CDR2 (germline): LNHDA, SQIVND (reference sequence). V dropped 0 bases and J dropped 4 bases, with 6 bases sitting between them. The CDR3 contains 13 residues. The full variable domain, with the rest looked up from reference TRBV19 and TRBJ2-5, is DGGITQSPKYLFRKEGQNVTLSCEQNLNHDAMYWYRQDPGQGLRLIYYSQIVNDFQKGDIAEGYSVSREKKESFPLTVTSAQKNPTAFYLCASSIDHGETQYFGPGTRLLVL.

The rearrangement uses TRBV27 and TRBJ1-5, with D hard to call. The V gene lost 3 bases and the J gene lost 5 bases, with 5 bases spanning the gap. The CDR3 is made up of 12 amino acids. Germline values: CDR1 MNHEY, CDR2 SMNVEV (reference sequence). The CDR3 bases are TGTGCCAGCAGTTTGGGGTATCAGCCCCAGCATTTT. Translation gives CASSLGYQPQHF.

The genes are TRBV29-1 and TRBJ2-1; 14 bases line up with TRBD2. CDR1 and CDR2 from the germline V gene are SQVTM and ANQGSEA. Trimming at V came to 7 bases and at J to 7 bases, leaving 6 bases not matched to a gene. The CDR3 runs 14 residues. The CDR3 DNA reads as TGCAGCGGAAGACTAGCGGGGGGGATGAATGAGCAGTTCTTC. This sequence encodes CSGRLAGGMNEQFF.

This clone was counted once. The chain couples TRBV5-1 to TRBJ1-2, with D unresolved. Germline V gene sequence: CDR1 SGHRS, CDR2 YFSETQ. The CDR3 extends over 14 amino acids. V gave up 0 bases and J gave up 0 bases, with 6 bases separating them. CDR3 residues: CASSLGGTNYGYTF. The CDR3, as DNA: TGCGCCAGCAGCTTGGGAGGGACTAACTATGGCTACACCTTC.

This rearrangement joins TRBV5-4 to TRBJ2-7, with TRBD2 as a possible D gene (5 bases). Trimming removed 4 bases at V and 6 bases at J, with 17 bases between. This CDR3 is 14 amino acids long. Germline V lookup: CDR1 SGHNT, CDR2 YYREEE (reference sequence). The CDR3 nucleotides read TGTGCCAGCAGCCCGGAAGGACTGGAGCTCGAGCAGTACTTC. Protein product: CASSPEGLELEQYF.

CDR3: CASIYNDRVSYNEQFF. The CDR3 region has the DNA TGTGCCAGCATCTACAACGACAGGGTTTCCTACAATGAGCAGTTCTTC. The chain uses TRBV7-9 and TRBJ2-1; 7 bases are shared with TRBD1. V was pared by 7 bases and J by 1 base, with 10 bases of the junction left unmatched. Germline V gene sequence: CDR1 SEHNR, CDR2 FQNEAQ (reference sequence). The CDR3 loop spans 16 amino acids.

The CDR3 coding sequence is TGTGCCAGCAGGGAGCGGGGGGCCTTCACCGGGGAGCTGTTTTTT. Its protein product is CASRERGAFTGELFF. This sequence joins TRBV2 and TRBJ2-2, with 9 bases that match TRBD2. Per the germline V gene, CDR1 is SNHLY and CDR2 is FYNNEI. The CDR3 runs 15 residues. V was clipped by 6 bases and J by 4 bases; unmatched bases: 6.

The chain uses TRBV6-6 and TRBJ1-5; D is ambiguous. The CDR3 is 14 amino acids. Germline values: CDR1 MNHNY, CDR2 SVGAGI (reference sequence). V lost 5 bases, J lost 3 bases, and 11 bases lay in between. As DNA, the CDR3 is TGTGCCAGCAGTCCGTCGGGGAACAATCAGCCCCAGCATTTT. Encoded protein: CASSPSGNNQPQHF.

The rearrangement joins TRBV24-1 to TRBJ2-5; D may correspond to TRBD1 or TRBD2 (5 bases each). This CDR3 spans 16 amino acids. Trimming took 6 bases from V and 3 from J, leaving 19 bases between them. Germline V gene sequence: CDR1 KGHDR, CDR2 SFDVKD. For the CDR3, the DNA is TGTGCCACCAGTAATCCGACGGGACGCAGTGAAGAGACCCAGTACTTC. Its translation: CATSNPTGRSEETQYF.

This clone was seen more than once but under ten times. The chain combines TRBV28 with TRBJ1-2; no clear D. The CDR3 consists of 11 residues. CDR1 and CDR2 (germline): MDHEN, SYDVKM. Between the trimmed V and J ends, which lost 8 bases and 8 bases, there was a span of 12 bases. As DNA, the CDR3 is TGTGCCAGCGGGCGGGAAGGAGGCTACACCTTC. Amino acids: CASGREGGYTF.

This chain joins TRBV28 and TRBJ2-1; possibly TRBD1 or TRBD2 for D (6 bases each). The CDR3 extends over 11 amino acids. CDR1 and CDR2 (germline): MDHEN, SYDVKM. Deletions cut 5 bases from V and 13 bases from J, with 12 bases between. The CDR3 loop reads CASSIGGGQFF. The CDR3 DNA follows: TGTGCCAGCAGTATCGGGGGCGGACAGTTCTTC.

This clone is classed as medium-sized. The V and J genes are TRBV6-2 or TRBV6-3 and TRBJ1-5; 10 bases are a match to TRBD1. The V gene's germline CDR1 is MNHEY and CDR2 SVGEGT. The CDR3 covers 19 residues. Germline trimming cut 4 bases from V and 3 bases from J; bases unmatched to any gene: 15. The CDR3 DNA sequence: TGTGCCAGCAGTTTGCTACCCGGGACAGGGGAGGGTGTCAATCAGCCCCAGCATTTT. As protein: CASSLLPGTGEGVNQPQHF.